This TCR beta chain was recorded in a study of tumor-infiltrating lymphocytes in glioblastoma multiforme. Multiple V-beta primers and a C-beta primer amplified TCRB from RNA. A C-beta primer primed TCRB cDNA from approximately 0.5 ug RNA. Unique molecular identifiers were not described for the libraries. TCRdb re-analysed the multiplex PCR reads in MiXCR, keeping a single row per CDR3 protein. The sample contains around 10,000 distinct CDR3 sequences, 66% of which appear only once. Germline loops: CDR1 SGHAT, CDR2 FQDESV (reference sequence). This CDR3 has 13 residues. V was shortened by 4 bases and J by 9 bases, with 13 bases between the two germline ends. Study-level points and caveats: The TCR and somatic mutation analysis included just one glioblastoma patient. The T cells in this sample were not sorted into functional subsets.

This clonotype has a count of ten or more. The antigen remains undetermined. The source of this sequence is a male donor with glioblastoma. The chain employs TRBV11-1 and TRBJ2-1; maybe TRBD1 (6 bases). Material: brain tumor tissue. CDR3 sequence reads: CASSSARGTEQFF. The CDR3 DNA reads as TGTGCCAGCAGCTCAGCCAGGGGTACTGAGCAGTTCTTC.